The T cell receptor beta chain under discussion was sequenced for a study of blood T cell repertoires in COVID-19. Study-wide context: COVID-19 samples, acute and convalescent, were from the United States, Italy and Spain. Sample material is recorded as cDNA or gDNA derived from T cells, B-cell-depleted T cells, or PBMCs.

Per the study methods: Researchers report that nucleated cell counts were estimated from reference gene primer amplification. The repertoire was sequenced with immunoSEQ multiplex PCR; TCRdb's copy has only in-frame clones and lacks some. V, J and clone size are those of that table, while D and trimming were read from the DNA. The repertoire includes 150,000 or so clones, roughly 91% of them detected once, and approximately 2.4% sits in the top ten. This receptor was obtained from a man between 18 and 35 years old with acute or convalescent COVID-19. What was sequenced was peripheral blood.

In DNA, the CDR3 is TGTGCCTGGAGTGTACGGGGGGCGAGTGGCTACACCTTC. Translated: CAWSVRGASGYTF. V usage is TRBV30 and J usage is TRBJ1-2; tentative D call: TRBD1 (6 bases). This CDR3 contains 13 residues. V was cut by 0 bases and J by 7 bases, with 12 bases left in between. Germline V gene lookup returns CDR1 GTSNPN and CDR2 SVGIG (reference sequence). Filled out from reference TRBV30 and TRBJ1-2, the complete variable domain reads SQTIHQWPATLVQPVGSPLSLECTVEGTSNPNLYWYRQAAGRGLQLLFYSVGIGQISSEVPQNLSASRPQDRQFILSSKKLLLSDSGFYLCAWSVRGASGYTFGSGTRLTVV.